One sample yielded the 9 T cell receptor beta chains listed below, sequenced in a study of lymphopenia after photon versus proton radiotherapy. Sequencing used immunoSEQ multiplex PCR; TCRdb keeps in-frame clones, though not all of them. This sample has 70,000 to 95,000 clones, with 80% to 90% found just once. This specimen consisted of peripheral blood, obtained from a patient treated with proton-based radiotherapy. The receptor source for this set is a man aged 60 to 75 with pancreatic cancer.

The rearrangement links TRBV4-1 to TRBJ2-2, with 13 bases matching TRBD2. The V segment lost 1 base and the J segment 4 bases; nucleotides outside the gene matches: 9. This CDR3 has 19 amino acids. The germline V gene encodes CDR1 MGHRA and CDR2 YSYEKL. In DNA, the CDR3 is TGCGCCAGCAGCCAAGCGTTACTAGCGGGAGGGCCGAGCACCGGGGAGCTGTTTTTT. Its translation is CASSQALLAGGPSTGELFF.

The CDR3 here is CATSATGAFGKLFF. Here the CDR3 DNA reads TGTGCCACTTCCGCGACAGGGGCTTTTGGAAAACTGTTTTTT. The chain couples TRBV19 to TRBJ1-4; TRBD1 matches 8 bases. Germline trimming cut 10 bases from V and 10 bases from J; bases unmatched to any gene: 14. The CDR3 is 14 amino acids. Germline values: CDR1 LNHDA, CDR2 SQIVND (reference sequence).

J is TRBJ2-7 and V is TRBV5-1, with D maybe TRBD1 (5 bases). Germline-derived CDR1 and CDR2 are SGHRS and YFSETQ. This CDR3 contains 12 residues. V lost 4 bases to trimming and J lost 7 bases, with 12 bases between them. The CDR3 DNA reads TGCGCCAGCAGCCAGGACAACGGAGAGCAGTACTTC. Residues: CASSQDNGEQYF. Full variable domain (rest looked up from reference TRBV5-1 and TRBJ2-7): KAGVTQTPRYLIKTRGQQVTLSCSPISGHRSVSWYQQTPGQGLQFLFEYFSETQRNKGNFPGRFSGRQFSNSRSEMNVSTLELGDSALYLCASSQDNGEQYFGPGTRLTVT.

The CDR3, as DNA: TGTGCCAGCACCCTAAGGACAGGGGGCTACAATCAGCCCCAGCATTTT. This sequence encodes CASTLRTGGYNQPQHF. V is TRBV28 and J is TRBJ1-5; 11 bases agree with TRBD1. V was pared by 7 bases and J by 3 bases, with 8 bases of the junction left unmatched. The germline gives CDR1 MDHEN, CDR2 SYDVKM. CDR3 length: 16 amino acids.

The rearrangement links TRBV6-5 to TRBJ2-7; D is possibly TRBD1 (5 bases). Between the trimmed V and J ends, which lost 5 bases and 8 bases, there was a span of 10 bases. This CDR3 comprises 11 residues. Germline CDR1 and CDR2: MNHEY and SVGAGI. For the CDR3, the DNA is TGTGCCAGCAGTCCAGGGATACAGCAGTACTTC. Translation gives CASSPGIQQYF.

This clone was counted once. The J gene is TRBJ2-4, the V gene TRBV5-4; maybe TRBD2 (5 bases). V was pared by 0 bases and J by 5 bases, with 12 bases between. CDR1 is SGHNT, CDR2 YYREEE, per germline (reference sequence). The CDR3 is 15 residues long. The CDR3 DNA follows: TGTGCCAGCAGCTTGGTGGGGATGCGGGAAAACATTCAGTACTTC. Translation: CASSLVGMRENIQYF. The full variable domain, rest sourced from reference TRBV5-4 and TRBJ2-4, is ETGVTQSPTHLIKTRGQQVTLRCSSQSGHNTVSWYQQALGQGPQFIFQYYREEENGRGNFPPRFSGLQFPNYSSELNVNALELDDSALYLCASSLVGMRENIQYFGAGTRLSVL.

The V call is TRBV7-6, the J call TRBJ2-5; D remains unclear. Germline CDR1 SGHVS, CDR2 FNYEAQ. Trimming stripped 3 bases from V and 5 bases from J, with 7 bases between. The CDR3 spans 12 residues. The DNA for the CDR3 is TGTGCCAGCAGCTTGGTCGAGGAGACCCAGTACTTC. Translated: CASSLVEETQYF.

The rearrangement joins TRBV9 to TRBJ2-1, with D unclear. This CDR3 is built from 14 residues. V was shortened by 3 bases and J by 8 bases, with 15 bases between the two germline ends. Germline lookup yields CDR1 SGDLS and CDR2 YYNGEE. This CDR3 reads CASSGASSGDEQFF. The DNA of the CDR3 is TGTGCCAGCAGCGGGGCTTCGTCGGGCGATGAGCAGTTCTTC.

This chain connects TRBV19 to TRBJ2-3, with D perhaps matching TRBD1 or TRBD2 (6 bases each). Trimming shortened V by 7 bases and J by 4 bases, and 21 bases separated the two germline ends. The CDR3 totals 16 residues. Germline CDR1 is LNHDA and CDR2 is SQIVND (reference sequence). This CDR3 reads CASKGGHSISADTQYF. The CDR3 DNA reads TGTGCCAGTAAGGGGGGACACAGCATAAGCGCAGATACGCAGTATTTT.